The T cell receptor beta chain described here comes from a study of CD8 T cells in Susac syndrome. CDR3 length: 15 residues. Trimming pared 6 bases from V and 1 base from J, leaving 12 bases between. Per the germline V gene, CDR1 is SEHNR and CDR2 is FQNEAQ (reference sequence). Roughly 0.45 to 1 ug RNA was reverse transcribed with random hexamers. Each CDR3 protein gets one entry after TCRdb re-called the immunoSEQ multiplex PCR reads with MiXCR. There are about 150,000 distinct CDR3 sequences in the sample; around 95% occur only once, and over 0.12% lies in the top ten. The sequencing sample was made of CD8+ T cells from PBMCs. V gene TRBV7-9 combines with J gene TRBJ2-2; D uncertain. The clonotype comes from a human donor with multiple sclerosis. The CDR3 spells CASSARQKNTGELFF. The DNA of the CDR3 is TGTGCCAGCAGTGCCCGGCAGAAGAACACCGGGGAGCTGTTTTTT.